This T cell receptor beta chain is from a study of STAT5B mutations in CD4+ large granular lymphocyte leukemia. From germline, CDR1 is SGHRS and CDR2 YFSETQ. CDR3 length: 14 amino acids. Trimming stripped 4 bases from V and 4 bases from J, with 15 bases between. TCRdb keeps only in-frame clones here, not all; method: immunoSEQ multiplex PCR. The table includes over 25,000 clones, under 90% detected once. The clonotype was recovered from a human donor in good health. Sequenced: CD4+ T cells from blood buffy coats. This sequence joins TRBV5-1 and TRBJ2-7; a weak D match, TRBD1 (5 bases). This chain's CDR3 is CASSLRPREYEQYF. The CDR3 DNA is TGCGCCAGCAGCCTTCGACCCAGGGAATACGAGCAGTACTTC.